The 23 T cell receptor beta chains below all came from one sample that was sequenced in a study of T cells after somatic rescue of genetic block. The method was immunoSEQ multiplex PCR; TCRdb's version includes in-frame clones alone and lacks a portion of them. The table has around 57,000 clones, more than 90% seen once. Material for sequencing was peripheral blood mononuclear cells (PBMCs). All receptors come from a child under two years old.

This clone appeared once. The V call is TRBV20-1, the J call TRBJ1-2; the match to TRBD1 covers 7 bases. Trimming took 8 bases from V and 4 from J; bases not matched to a gene: 4. Germline CDR1 reads DFQATT; CDR2 reads SNEGSKA (reference sequence). The CDR3 consists of 11 residues. CDR3 DNA sequence: TGCAGTTCGACAGGGACCTATGGCTACACCTTC. Amino acid sequence: CSSTGTYGYTF.

The J gene is TRBJ1-1, the V gene TRBV7-2, with D maybe TRBD1 (5 bases). The CDR3 spans 15 residues. The ends were cut back, 0 bases at V and 0 bases at J, with 8 bases in the middle. Germline V gene lookup returns CDR1 SGHTA and CDR2 FQGNSA. The CDR3: CASSLARGLNTEAFF. CDR3 DNA: TGTGCCAGCAGCTTAGCAAGGGGACTGAACACTGAAGCTTTCTTT.

This chain connects TRBV7-9 to TRBJ2-1; tentative D call: TRBD2 (5 bases). Per the germline V gene, CDR1 is SEHNR and CDR2 is FQNEAQ (reference sequence). Trimming shortened V by 5 bases and J by 0 bases, and 14 bases separated the two germline ends. The CDR3 sequence is 16 residues long. Written as DNA, the CDR3 is TGTGCCAGCAGCGTTCGACTACGGAGCTCCTACAATGAGCAGTTCTTC. Its translation is CASSVRLRSSYNEQFF.

The chain links TRBV6-5 to TRBJ2-7; 11 nucleotides agree with TRBD2. The germline CDR1 and CDR2 sequences are MNHEY and SVGAGI. This CDR3 is built from 13 residues. Trimming at V came to 6 bases and at J to 6 bases, leaving 4 bases not matched to a gene. The CDR3 region is CASRGLAAVEQYF. The CDR3 nucleotides are TGTGCCAGCAGGGGACTAGCGGCCGTCGAGCAGTACTTC.

The CDR3 sequence is CASSFSGRWTDTQYF. The CDR3 bases are TGTGCCAGCAGCTTCTCGGGGCGATGGACAGATACGCAGTATTTT. This chain uses TRBV13 with TRBJ2-3, with D perhaps assigned TRBD1 or TRBD2 (5 bases each). The V and J ends lost 3 bases and 3 bases respectively, with 13 bases between them. Germline V gene lookup returns CDR1 PRHDT and CDR2 FYEKMQ (reference sequence). The CDR3 is 15 amino acids.

The count of this clone is one. The genes are TRBV7-9 and TRBJ1-2, with TRBD1 matching over 8 bases. Germline V gives CDR1 SEHNR, CDR2 FQNEAQ (reference sequence). Trimming at V came to 1 base and at J to 8 bases, leaving 6 bases not matched to a gene. This CDR3 spans 14 amino acids. CDR3 protein: CASSLGRGLGGYTF. Here the CDR3 DNA reads TGTGCCAGCAGCTTAGGCAGGGGGCTGGGCGGCTACACCTTC.

The V gene is TRBV10-3, the J gene TRBJ1-2; 7 nucleotides agree with TRBD1. V lost 3 bases to trimming and J lost 8 bases; unmatched junction nucleotides: 0. Germline V gene lookup returns CDR1 ENHRY and CDR2 SYGVKD. This CDR3 is built from 11 residues. The CDR3 nucleotides read TGTGCCATCAGTGACAGGGGGGGCTACACCTTC. This encodes CAISDRGGYTF.

This clone was counted a single time. The genes are TRBV5-4 and TRBJ2-1, with 7 bases identical to TRBD2. Trimming took 5 bases from V and 2 from J; bases not matched to a gene: 4. Per the germline V gene, CDR1 is SGHNT and CDR2 is YYREEE (reference sequence). The CDR3 length is 14 residues. The CDR3 here is CASSFGTTYNEQFF. The DNA of the CDR3 is TGTGCCAGCAGTTTCGGGACTACCTACAATGAGCAGTTCTTC.

On this clone: The same CDR3 also results from other DNA sequences found in this sample. The rearrangement uses TRBV27 and TRBJ2-1, with TRBD2 matching 9 bases. This CDR3 has 16 amino acids. CDR1 is MNHEY, CDR2 SMNVEV, per germline (reference sequence). J gave up 1 base and V 1 base, and 2 bases lay outside the gene matches. CDR3 DNA: TGTGCCAGCAGTTTATTGCTAGCGGGATCCTACAATGAGCAGTTCTTC. This sequence encodes CASSLLLAGSYNEQFF.

J is TRBJ1-1 and V is TRBV28; no reliable D call. Deletions cut 4 bases from V and 3 bases from J, with 12 bases between. The CDR3 has 14 residues. Germline V lookup: CDR1 MDHEN, CDR2 SYDVKM. DNA of the CDR3: TGTGCCAGCAGTTGGGTCAGGCCGCACACTGAAGCTTTCTTT. Its protein product is CASSWVRPHTEAFF.

Note on this clone: The same CDR3 arises from other DNA sequences in this sample as well. This sequence joins TRBV5-1 and TRBJ1-4; the match to TRBD1 covers 8 bases. The V and J ends lost 0 bases and 8 bases, in that order; junction bases with no gene match: 0. Germline V gene sequence: CDR1 SGHRS, CDR2 YFSETQ. The CDR3 runs to 13 residues. CDR3 in DNA: TGCGCCAGCAGCTTGGGACAGGGGGAAAAACTGTTTTTT. It codes for CASSLGQGEKLFF. The whole variable domain, filled in from reference TRBV5-1 and TRBJ1-4, reads KAGVTQTPRYLIKTRGQQVTLSCSPISGHRSVSWYQQTPGQGLQFLFEYFSETQRNKGNFPGRFSGRQFSNSRSEMNVSTLELGDSALYLCASSLGQGEKLFFGSGTQLSVL.

J is TRBJ2-3 and V is TRBV28; 11 bases line up with TRBD2. The CDR3 has 17 residues. Germline loops: CDR1 MDHEN, CDR2 SYDVKM. V was pared by 6 bases and J by 1 base, with 9 bases of the junction left unmatched. In DNA form, the CDR3 reads TGTGCCAGCAGCCTCCTAGCGGGGGGAGGGGGCACAGATACGCAGTATTTT. Its protein product is CASSLLAGGGGTDTQYF.

The chain uses TRBV18 and TRBJ2-5; 7 bases map to TRBD2. The germline V gene encodes CDR1 KGHSH and CDR2 LQKENI. V was pared by 3 bases and J by 1 base, with 8 bases of the junction left unmatched. This CDR3 is built from 16 residues. The CDR3 region has the DNA TGTGCCAGCTCACCGAGGATCCTAGCGGTCCAAGAGACCCAGTACTTC. Amino acids: CASSPRILAVQETQYF.

The genes are TRBV29-1 and TRBJ2-4; 8 bases match TRBD2. J lost 1 base, V lost 7 bases, and 0 bases had no gene match. The length of the CDR3 is 12 residues. Germline V gene lookup returns CDR1 SQVTM and CDR2 ANQGSEA. Here the CDR3 reads CSGTSAKNIQYF. The CDR3 region has the DNA TGCAGCGGGACTAGCGCCAAAAACATTCAGTACTTC.

V gene TRBV27 combines with J gene TRBJ1-5; D possibly corresponds to TRBD1 (5 bases). CDR1 and CDR2 (germline): MNHEY, SMNVEV (reference sequence). V lost 3 bases and J lost 2, with 5 bases in between. This CDR3 has 13 amino acids. Here the CDR3 reads CASSFRGNQPQHF. As DNA, the CDR3 is TGTGCCAGCAGTTTCAGGGGCAATCAGCCCCAGCATTTT.

The rearrangement links TRBV6-5 to TRBJ1-2; D ambiguous. Germline CDR1 is MNHEY and CDR2 is SVGAGI. The CDR3 runs to 15 residues. Deletions cut 6 bases from V and 4 bases from J, with 18 bases between. The CDR3: CASSPYPHDPYGYTF. The CDR3 DNA follows: TGTGCCAGCAGCCCATATCCTCATGACCCCTATGGCTACACCTTC.

This clone was observed a single time. V is TRBV5-4 and J is TRBJ1-1; D not resolved. Trimming cost V 0 bases and J 5 bases, with 11 bases left between them. Germline CDR1 reads SGHNT; CDR2 reads YYREEE (reference sequence). CDR3 length equals 14 residues. CDR3 protein: CASSLDPGTTEAFF. The CDR3 DNA is TGTGCCAGCAGCTTGGATCCGGGTACGACTGAAGCTTTCTTT. The variable domain in full, with the rest retrieved from reference TRBV5-4 and TRBJ1-1, is ETGVTQSPTHLIKTRGQQVTLRCSSQSGHNTVSWYQQALGQGPQFIFQYYREEENGRGNFPPRFSGLQFPNYSSELNVNALELDDSALYLCASSLDPGTTEAFFGQGTRLTVV.

This clone was detected only a few times. V is TRBV7-9 and J is TRBJ1-3, with D uncertain. Germline V gene lookup returns CDR1 SEHNR and CDR2 FQNEAQ (reference sequence). Trimming cost V 5 bases and J 4 bases, with 15 bases left between them. This CDR3 region has 15 residues. CDR3 coding DNA: TGTGCCAGCAGCGTAAAAGGACTGTACGGAAACACCATATATTTT. Its translation: CASSVKGLYGNTIYF.

This clone has just one count. The CDR3 spells CASSFGLGETQYF. CDR3 DNA sequence: TGTGCCAGCAGCTTCGGACTAGGAGAGACCCAGTACTTC. The chain is built from TRBV11-2 and TRBJ2-5; 7 bases fit TRBD2. This CDR3 has 13 amino acids. V was pared by 3 bases and J by 4 bases, with 2 bases of the junction left unmatched. Germline V lookup: CDR1 SGHAT, CDR2 FQNNGV.

V usage is TRBV11-2 and J usage is TRBJ2-1; 10 positions agree with TRBD2. The CDR3 consists of 17 residues. J was trimmed by 4 bases and V by 4 bases; bases with no gene match: 10. Germline V gene lookup returns CDR1 SGHAT and CDR2 FQNNGV. Written as DNA, the CDR3 is TGTGCCAGCAGCTCCTCCCTGACTAGCGGGCGATACAATGAGCAGTTCTTC. Protein sequence: CASSSSLTSGRYNEQFF.

This clone has a single count. The rearrangement uses TRBV7-2 and TRBJ2-5; perhaps TRBD2 as D (6 bases). The end of the DNA fits TRBJ2-7 better, so the J call may be wrong. CDR3 length: 14 amino acids. Germline CDR1 SGHTA, CDR2 FQGNSA. The DNA of the CDR3 is TGTGCCAGCAGCTTAAGGAGGGACTCCGGCGAGCAGTACTTC. Translated: CASSLRRDSGEQYF.

The chain links TRBV6-5 to TRBJ2-6; D call uncertain. Trimming took off 2 bases at V and 1 base at J, with 3 bases between the two ends. The CDR3 contains 14 residues. The V gene's germline CDR1 is MNHEY and CDR2 SVGAGI. For the CDR3, the DNA is TGTGCCAGCAGTTACCAATCTGGGGCCAACGTCCTGACTTTC. It specifies CASSYQSGANVLTF.

CDR3 sequence: CASSLGGGNTIYF. The CDR3 nucleotides read TGTGCCAGCAGTTTAGGGGGTGGAAACACCATATATTTT. The chain employs TRBV28 and TRBJ1-3, with D tentatively TRBD1 (5 bases). The CDR3 is made up of 13 amino acids. Trimming left V 2 bases short and J 3 bases short, with 5 bases between. Looked up from germline, CDR1 is MDHEN and CDR2 is SYDVKM.